This T cell receptor (beta chain) was observed in a study of regulatory T cells in long-lasting Graves disease. Construction of the TCR beta libraries employed iRepertoire HTBI primers in conjunction with Arm-PCR of CDR3 regions. A single record per CDR3 protein comes from TCRdb applying MiXCR to the multiplex PCR reads. In the table there are around 470,000 distinct CDR3 sequences, 11% to 15% of which are singletons. The CDR3 length is 17 residues. Germline V lookup: CDR1 SGHRS, CDR2 YFSETQ. V shed 0 bases and J 1 base; nucleotides not matched to a gene: 8. Time point noted: newly diagnosed GD, antithyroid drugs for less than 3 months. The TCR library was made from RNA that had been extracted from PBMCs in TRIzol. These records were also assigned to another study, of T cells in Graves' hyperthyroidism and ophthalmopathy. That study reports: The primer set for the first-round RT-PCR of the TCR CDR3 was HTBI.

The TCR comes from a woman aged 50 to 65 with Graves disease. The sample consisted of peripheral blood mononuclear cells (PBMCs), taken at new diagnosis, from a patient treated with antithyroid drugs. This chain connects TRBV5-1 to TRBJ2-5; 8 positions match TRBD1. Written as DNA, the CDR3 is TGCGCCAGCAGCTTGGGGCCCCGGGACAGGACCCAAGAGACCCAGTACTTC. Translated: CASSLGPRDRTQETQYF.